A selection of T cell receptor beta chains follows, all from one sample in a study of cytomegalovirus exposure and HLA in healthy donors. The method was immunoSEQ multiplex PCR; TCRdb's version includes in-frame clones alone and lacks a portion of them. Here the sample table reports 100,000 to 150,000 clones. The sequenced material came from PBMCs. These TCRs come from a man aged 18-30 years in good health and CMV-seronegative. Both conserved end residues are part of each CDR3.

j_gene: TRBJ2-2
v_gene: TRBV9
CDR3aa: CASSVATDYSLTGELFF

j_gene: TRBJ1-3
v_gene: TRBV2
CDR3aa: CATAEQGASGNTIYF

j_gene: TRBJ2-5
v_gene: TRBV19
CDR3aa: CASSIRDRETQYF

j_gene: .
v_gene: TRBV7-9
CDR3aa: CASSLELPHEQYF

j_gene: TRBJ2-1
v_gene: TRBV7-9
CDR3aa: CASRASGLGGLQLDEQFF

j_gene: TRBJ2-7
v_gene: TRBV6-1
CDR3aa: CASRAGTGVYEQYF

j_gene: TRBJ1-2
v_gene: TRBV28
CDR3aa: CASSLGDRVTGYTF

j_gene: TRBJ2-3
v_gene: TRBV27
CDR3aa: CASSNLGTDTQYF

j_gene: TRBJ2-7
v_gene: TRBV19
CDR3aa: CATKLDRGDYEQYF

j_gene: TRBJ1-2
v_gene: TRBV28
CDR3aa: CASTDRTSYGYTF

j_gene: TRBJ1-3
v_gene: TRBV30
CDR3aa: CAVKQGRRWSSGNTIYF

j_gene: TRBJ1-1
v_gene: TRBV28
CDR3aa: CASEGDTEAFF

j_gene: TRBJ2-7
v_gene: TRBV18
CDR3aa: CASSSRRVEQYF

j_gene: TRBJ1-6
v_gene: TRBV12-5
CDR3aa: CASGLTGETFNSPLHF

j_gene: TRBJ2-7
v_gene: TRBV27
CDR3aa: CASSPREGSSYEQYF

j_gene: TRBJ2-3
v_gene: TRBV19
CDR3aa: CASSIPGSTDTQYF

j_gene: TRBJ1-1
v_gene: TRBV27
CDR3aa: CASSFQTGGSRGKTEAFF

j_gene: TRBJ1-3
v_gene: TRBV19
CDR3aa: CASSTLPGGGNTIYF

j_gene: TRBJ2-1
v_gene: TRBV19
CDR3aa: CASIPGQGYNEQFF

j_gene: TRBJ2-1
v_gene: TRBV7-9
CDR3aa: CASSLTGVNEQFF

j_gene: TRBJ1-1
v_gene: TRBV28
CDR3aa: CASSPSRGYTEAFF

j_gene: TRBJ2-3
v_gene: TRBV7-7
CDR3aa: CASSPGGRNTQYF

j_gene: TRBJ2-1
v_gene: TRBV5-1
CDR3aa: CASSPDNEQFF

j_gene: TRBJ1-5
v_gene: TRBV5-8
CDR3aa: CASSGGDFSNQPQHF

j_gene: TRBJ1-2
v_gene: TRBV9
CDR3aa: CASSSPTGGTNYGYTF

j_gene: TRBJ2-1
v_gene: TRBV6-1
CDR3aa: CASSETSGSYNEQFF

j_gene: TRBJ2-7
v_gene: TRBV28
CDR3aa: CASSPTGTYEQYF

j_gene: TRBJ2-1
v_gene: TRBV5-1
CDR3aa: CASSSDSPLRENNEQFF

j_gene: TRBJ2-2
v_gene: TRBV9
CDR3aa: CASSVDPSVAGELFF

j_gene: TRBJ1-2
v_gene: TRBV28
CDR3aa: CASSPYGQGVIYGYTF

j_gene: TRBJ2-1
v_gene: TRBV27
CDR3aa: CASRTPSSYNEQFF

j_gene: TRBJ2-4
v_gene: TRBV27
CDR3aa: CASSLQGFENIQYF

j_gene: TRBJ2-1
v_gene: TRBV14
CDR3aa: CASSQQGLAGAHNEQFF

j_gene: TRBJ2-3
v_gene: TRBV7-9
CDR3aa: CASSLAGGSADTQYF

j_gene: TRBJ2-1
v_gene: TRBV27
CDR3aa: CASSRGGYSKDNEQFF

j_gene: TRBJ1-2
v_gene: TRBV30
CDR3aa: CAYPRGGPFYGYTF

j_gene: TRBJ1-5
v_gene: TRBV30
CDR3aa: CAWKPVLTGVGQPQHF

j_gene: TRBJ2-7
v_gene: TRBV30
CDR3aa: CAWRPTGFGEQYF

j_gene: TRBJ1-1
v_gene: TRBV9
CDR3aa: CASSTWDSEAFF

j_gene: TRBJ1-2
v_gene: TRBV30
CDR3aa: CAWGQGFGYGYTF

j_gene: TRBJ1-1
v_gene: TRBV14
CDR3aa: CASSFPGVRNTEAFF

j_gene: TRBJ1-2
v_gene: TRBV2
CDR3aa: CASSRGLAYGYTF

j_gene: TRBJ2-4
v_gene: TRBV5-5
CDR3aa: CASSLQGQDAIQYF

j_gene: TRBJ2-1
v_gene: TRBV14
CDR3aa: CASSSRTGGTYNEQFF

j_gene: TRBJ2-6
v_gene: TRBV5-1
CDR3aa: CASSPLAGRGANVLTF

j_gene: TRBJ2-7
v_gene: TRBV6-6
CDR3aa: CASSSFHSSEQYF

j_gene: TRBJ2-4
v_gene: TRBV27
CDR3aa: CASSPSGYQNIQYF

j_gene: TRBJ1-5
v_gene: TRBV11-2
CDR3aa: CASSRYGGQPQHF

j_gene: TRBJ2-5
v_gene: TRBV10-1
CDR3aa: CASSLTSGGAETQYF

j_gene: TRBJ2-1
v_gene: TRBV11-2
CDR3aa: CASSPRDRPYNEQFF